The clone carrying this T cell receptor (beta chain) was detected ten times or more. What it binds is unknown. This specimen comes from a study of T cells in Graves' hyperthyroidism and ophthalmopathy. Whole-study context: Peripheral blood was acquired at first diagnosis, ahead of any therapy whatsoever. Findings of the study overall: Stable hyperthyroidism was separated from ophthalmopathy by a model based on 13 V-J features. Most expanded thyroid clonotypes above 0.001 recurred in blood.

The investigators amplified TCR beta CDR3 regions from RNA transcripts. A first-round RT-PCR of the TCR CDR3 used the HTBI primer set. Each CDR3 protein gets one entry after TCRdb re-called the multiplex PCR reads with MiXCR. The sample includes around 610,000 distinct CDR3 sequences, around 15% of them seen just once. PBMCs were obtained from approximately 10 ml fresh peripheral blood. The germline V gene has CDR1 MNHEY and CDR2 SVGEGT. The CDR3 totals 15 residues. With V trimmed by 2 bases and J by 1 base, 4 bases remained unmatched. The gene calls are TRBV6-2 or TRBV6-3 and TRBJ2-5; TRBD1 matches 7 bases. The sample taken for sequencing was blood. This TCR was recovered from a woman in her thirties or forties with Graves' ophthalmopathy. CDR3 nucleotide sequence: TGTGCCAGCAGTTACGAGGGGGCTAGCCAAGAGACCCAGTACTTC. As protein: CASSYEGASQETQYF.